The rows below give T cell receptor beta chains drawn from one sample of a study of response to subunit inactivated influenza vaccine. TCRdb reanalysed the RT-PCR reads using MiXCR and keeps one entry per CDR3 protein. The sample yields fewer than 650,000 distinct CDR3 sequences, under 15% seen once. Material: PBMCs from blood, obtained roughly 46 days after vaccination. Receptors originate from a man aged 45-65 years who received an inactivated influenza vaccine. Both conserved end residues are part of each CDR3. Each record gives: J gene, V gene, D gene, clone size, CDR3 DNA, CDR3 protein. D genes are given only for firm matches. Expanded clones get a size class; other rows say once, few or many, or leave the size out.

>TRBJ1-1|TRBV4-1|-|-
TGCGCCAGCAGCTCCCCGTCGCGATTACAGGGAACCATGAACACTGAAGCTTTCTTT
CASSSPSRLQGTMNTEAFF
>TRBJ2-3|TRBV6-1|TRBD1|many
TGTGCCAGCAGTGCGCCGACAGGGGCCCTTGGCACAGATACGCAGTATTTT
CASSAPTGALGTDTQYF
>TRBJ2-7|TRBV6-5|-|-
TGTGCCAGCAGTTACCGCGGAGAGGGATACGAGCAGTACTTC
CASSYRGEGYEQYF
>TRBJ2-7|TRBV10-1|TRBD1|-
TGCACCAGCATTGACAGGGGGACGTACGAGCAGTACTTC
CTSIDRGTYEQYF
>TRBJ1-2|TRBV10-3|-|-
TGTGCCATCAGTGAGCCAACGGTACATGGCTACACCTTC
CAISEPTVHGYTF
>TRBJ2-2|TRBV6-1|-|few
TGTGCCAGCAGTCCCCCCCGAGGGAACACCGGGGAGCTGTTTTTT
CASSPPRGNTGELFF
>TRBJ2-7|TRBV29-1|-|few
TGCAGCGTTGGACCTGTTGCCCCAGGTTCCAGCGAGCAGTACTTC
CSVGPVAPGSSEQYF
>TRBJ1-5|TRBV4-1|-|-
TGCGCCAGCAGCCAAGATATCGAGCTGGCAGGTTCTATGCCGCCCCAGCATTTT
CASSQDIELAGSMPPQHF
>TRBJ1-6|TRBV6-5|-|many
TGTGCCAGCATTCTCACCGGGACGGGGAATTCACCCCTCCACTTT
CASILTGTGNSPLHF
>TRBJ2-2|TRBV24-1|TRBD2|-
TGTGCCACCAGTGATCTCCTTGGGACTAGCGGACCTTCGAACACCGGGGAGCTGTTTTTT
CATSDLLGTSGPSNTGELFF
>TRBJ2-4|TRBV28|-|-
TGTGCCAGCAGTTCTGGACGGAAAAACATTCAGTACTTC
CASSSGRKNIQYF
>TRBJ2-7|TRBV10-3|-|-
TGTGCCATCAGTCTAACAGAGTACGAGCAGTACTTC
CAISLTEYEQYF
>TRBJ1-2|TRBV4-2|-|few
TGTGCCAGCAGCCTACCAGGGCGAGACTATGAGGGCTACACCTTC
CASSLPGRDYEGYTF
>TRBJ1-4|TRBV12-3/TRBV12-4|TRBD1|few
TGTGCCAGCAGTTTCGGGCAGGGGGCTAATGAAAAACTGTTTTTT
CASSFGQGANEKLFF
>TRBJ1-2|TRBV4-3|-|few
TGCGCCAGCAGCCAAGGTGGGCAGGGTGGCTATGGCTACACCTTC
CASSQGGQGGYGYTF
>TRBJ2-7|TRBV7-9|TRBD1|-
TGTGCCAGCAGCTCCGGCACTGGACAGGGGAGAGGCGAGCAGTACTTC
CASSSGTGQGRGEQYF
>TRBJ2-3|TRBV27|TRBD2|-
TGTGCCAGCAGTTTAAATTTTGGCGGGAGGGCCAAAGATACGCAGTATTTT
CASSLNFGGRAKDTQYF
>TRBJ2-2|TRBV20-1|-|few
TGCAGTGCTAGAGAAGTGAATAGCCCCGGGGAGCTGTTTTTT
CSAREVNSPGELFF
>TRBJ2-7|TRBV20-1|-|-
TGCAGTGCTGCGCAGGGGAACGAGCAGTACTTC
CSAAQGNEQYF
>TRBJ2-1|TRBV10-3|-|few
TGTGCCATCCGGAGGAACTACCCAGACAATGAGCAGTTCTTC
CAIRRNYPDNEQFF
>TRBJ2-7|TRBV6-2/TRBV6-3|TRBD1|-
TGTGCCAGCAGTTACGAAGGACAGGGGGTCTACGAGCAGTACTTC
CASSYEGQGVYEQYF
>TRBJ2-7|TRBV10-3|TRBD2|-
TGTGCCACCAAACTAGCGGGATTCTACGAGCAGTACTTC
CATKLAGFYEQYF
>TRBJ1-1|TRBV4-3|-|-
TGCGCCAGCAGCCAAGAATTTAGAGGGAGCTTCGGCGCTGAAGCTTTCTTT
CASSQEFRGSFGAEAFF
>TRBJ1-3|TRBV12-3/TRBV12-4|-|-
TGTGCCAGCACTTTGGAGACGGTCTCTGGAAACACCATATATTTT
CASTLETVSGNTIYF
>TRBJ2-6|TRBV4-1|-|few
TGCGCCAGCAGCCAGTGGGAGGGGGGCTCTGGGGCCAACGTCCTGACTTTC
CASSQWEGGSGANVLTF
>TRBJ2-3|TRBV6-1|-|few
TGTGCCAGCATGACTGGGGGCGTATTGACAGATACGCAGTATTTT
CASMTGGVLTDTQYF
>TRBJ2-7|TRBV12-3/TRBV12-4|-|many
TGTGCCAGCAGTTTGGGGGGCTCAGTAAACGAGCAGTACTTC
CASSLGGSVNEQYF
>TRBJ2-7|TRBV29-1|-|few
TGCAGCGTTGAAGGGCAGGGGTCGAATTTCGAGCAGTACTTC
CSVEGQGSNFEQYF
>TRBJ1-2|TRBV4-1|TRBD1|-
TGCGCCAGCAGCCGAGGGACAGGGGACATATACTATGGCTACACCTTC
CASSRGTGDIYYGYTF
>TRBJ1-2|TRBV29-1|TRBD1|few
TGCAGCGTTGATCGTGGGACAGGCTATGGCTACACCTTC
CSVDRGTGYGYTF
>TRBJ1-5|TRBV6-2/TRBV6-3|TRBD1|few
TGTGCCAGCAGTACCGCACAGGGGGCGGCTCAGCCCCAGCATTTT
CASSTAQGAAQPQHF
>TRBJ1-6|TRBV6-6|-|few
TGTGCCAGCAAAACAACGAGGAAATCACCCCTCCACTTT
CASKTTRKSPLHF
>TRBJ2-3|TRBV10-3|-|many
TGTGCCATCAGTGAACTCACAGATACGCAGTATTTT
CAISELTDTQYF
>TRBJ2-1|TRBV2|-|few
TGTGCCAGCAGGGGGAAAGTCCACAATGAGCAGTTCTTC
CASRGKVHNEQFF
>TRBJ2-1|TRBV12-3/TRBV12-4|TRBD2|many
TGTGCCAGCAGTCCACTCACTAGCGGGAGTTTTAATGAGCAGTTCTTC
CASSPLTSGSFNEQFF
>TRBJ2-1|TRBV18|TRBD2|few
TGTGCCAGCTCACCCCGGGGAGGGGAAGAGCAGTTCTTC
CASSPRGGEEQFF
>TRBJ2-2|TRBV20-1|TRBD1|-
TGCAGTGCTTGGGACAGGGAAATAACCGGGGAGCTGTTTTTT
CSAWDREITGELFF
>TRBJ1-2|TRBV28|-|-
TGTGCCAGCAGTTTAGGTCGCCGTCCCCGAAGGGGCTACACCTTC
CASSLGRRPRRGYTF
>TRBJ2-4|TRBV6-1|-|few
TGTGCCAGCGCCTCGAGAGCCAAAAACATTCAGTACTTC
CASASRAKNIQYF
>TRBJ2-3|TRBV5-6|TRBD2|few
TGTGCCAGCAGCGCGGGACTAGCGGGAGATACGCAGTATTTT
CASSAGLAGDTQYF
>TRBJ1-5|TRBV28|-|-
TGTGCCAGCAGCTATCTGAGGGCTGGGGGCAATCAGCCCCAGCATTTT
CASSYLRAGGNQPQHF
>TRBJ2-2|TRBV6-2/TRBV6-3|TRBD2|-
TGTGCCAGCACTCTAGGACTAGCAAACACCGGGGAGCTGTTTTTT
CASTLGLANTGELFF
>TRBJ2-2|TRBV29-1|-|many
TGCAGCGTTGCGAACACCGGGGAGCTGTTTTTT
CSVANTGELFF
>TRBJ2-1|TRBV9|TRBD2|few
TGTGCCAGCAGCGTATTAGCGGCTAGCGGGACCTACAATGAGCAGTTCTTC
CASSVLAASGTYNEQFF
>TRBJ2-7|TRBV28|-|few
TGTGCCAGCAGTTTAACGAGGGTTACCTACGAGCAGTACTTC
CASSLTRVTYEQYF
>TRBJ2-1|TRBV29-1|-|-
TGCAGCGGCCCGACCCCCCTCGATGAGCAGTTCTTC
CSGPTPLDEQFF
>TRBJ1-6|TRBV5-1|-|-
TGCGCCAGCAGAGTCTCCTATAATTCACCCCTCCACTTT
CASRVSYNSPLHF
>TRBJ2-7|TRBV28|TRBD2|few
TGTGCCAGCAGCCGAGCGGGGGGACAGATTTCCTACGAGCAGTACTTC
CASSRAGGQISYEQYF
>TRBJ2-1|TRBV6-1|-|-
TGTGCCAGCAGTCCCGCCGACCGGGGGTTCAACGGGCAGTTCTTC
CASSPADRGFNGQFF
>TRBJ2-7|TRBV20-1|-|few
TGCAGTGCTAGTCTTCCCCCCCTCTACGAGCAGTACTTC
CSASLPPLYEQYF
>TRBJ2-5|TRBV29-1|TRBD2|-
TGCAGCGTTGTCCTCGGGACTAGTAATAGAGAGACCCAGTACTTC
CSVVLGTSNRETQYF
>TRBJ2-1|TRBV7-9|-|many
TGTGCCAGCAGCTCCGGGACCGGGAATGAGCAGTTCTTC
CASSSGTGNEQFF
>TRBJ1-2|TRBV6-1|-|few
TGTGCCAGCAGTGAAAGGGGGGTCAGCCGCTCCGTCGGCTACACCTTC
CASSERGVSRSVGYTF